Detailed here is one T cell receptor (beta chain). This sample is drawn from a study of blood T cell repertoires in COVID-19. Study-wide context: The samples span acute and convalescent COVID-19 from the United States, Italy and Spain. PBMCs, B-cell-depleted T cells, or T cells were the source of the cDNA or gDNA that made up the material.

In the authors' workflow: For nucleated cells, counts were estimated from reference gene primer amplification. Measured with immunoSEQ multiplex PCR; TCRdb has only the in-frame clones, and not every one. That table furnishes V, J and clone size, whereas the DNA furnished D and trimming. The table has approximately 20,000 clones, around 87% seen once. CDR3 length equals 14 residues. Trimming cost V 8 bases and J 4 bases, with 15 bases left between them. Germline loops: CDR1 LNHDA, CDR2 SQIVND (reference sequence). The TCR sequence derives from a man in his 70s with acute or convalescent COVID-19. This chain connects TRBV19 to TRBJ1-5; D possibly corresponds to TRBD1 (6 bases). The sequenced sample was peripheral blood. The CDR3 DNA sequence: TGTGCCAGTCGGACAGCCTACGTAAATCAGCCCCAGCATTTT. Translated, it gives CASRTAYVNQPQHF.